These 27 T cell receptor beta chains were all obtained from the same sample, sequenced in a study of T cell responses to AZD1222 COVID-19 vaccine (dated by TCRdb to the early 2020s). Libraries were constructed by the immunoSEQ multiplex PCR assay. The table was pulled from immuneACCESS by TCRdb, which kept in-frame rearrangements only. Such tables lose some clones; where checked, under half of the loss comes from unresolved V genes, and the rest has no known cause. A total of around 120,000 clones appear in this sample, 85% to 90% of them only once. The ten top clones hold about 7.8% of the sample. Per the publication, the time point label means: baseline before first vaccination. The sequenced sample was peripheral blood, obtained on day 0 of AZD1222 vaccination. The receptor source for this set is an adult in good health.

The V gene is TRBV29-1, the J gene TRBJ2-7, with TRBD1 as a possible D gene (6 bases). Germline CDR1 and CDR2: SQVTM and ANQGSEA. This CDR3 region has 14 residues. The V and J ends lost 7 bases and 4 bases respectively, with 20 bases between them. DNA for the CDR3: TGCAGCGCCCGTAGGACAGTCGGTCAATACGAGCAGTACTTC. Protein sequence: CSARRTVGQYEQYF.

V is TRBV3-1 (or the pseudogene TRBV3-2) and J is TRBJ1-2; TRBD1 matches 9 bases. J was trimmed by 4 bases and V by 8 bases; bases with no gene match: 14. CDR1 LGHDT and CDR2 YNNKEL come from the germline V gene (reference sequence). This CDR3 is 16 amino acids long. The CDR3 sequence: CASRLGQGLNSYGYTF. The CDR3 region has the DNA TGTGCCAGCCGGTTGGGACAGGGACTTAATTCCTATGGCTACACCTTC.

J is TRBJ2-2 and V is TRBV12-5; D is perhaps TRBD1 (5 bases). CDR1 LGHNT and CDR2 FRNRAP come from the germline V gene. This CDR3 contains 14 residues. V lost 1 base, J lost 6 bases, and 9 bases lay in between. The CDR3 sequence is CASGLAEGAGELFF. Written as DNA, the CDR3 is TGTGCTAGTGGTTTGGCGGAAGGGGCCGGGGAGCTGTTTTTT.

This sequence joins TRBV6-5 and TRBJ2-6; D possibly corresponds to TRBD1 (6 bases). There are 15 residues in the CDR3. V was clipped by 0 bases and J by 8 bases, with 11 bases between them. The germline CDR1 and CDR2 sequences are MNHEY and SVGAGI. The CDR3 loop is CASSYSMGATNVLTF. CDR3 nucleotide sequence: TGTGCCAGCAGTTACTCTATGGGGGCTACCAACGTCCTGACTTTC.

The chain has TRBV30 and TRBJ1-5; D may be TRBD1 (5 bases). V dropped 4 bases and J dropped 0 bases, with 13 bases sitting between them. The CDR3 length is 15 residues. In germline, CDR1 is GTSNPN, CDR2 SVGIG (reference sequence). In DNA, the CDR3 is TGTGCCTGGACTTCGGGGCCATATAGCAATCAGCCCCAGCATTTT. It translates to CAWTSGPYSNQPQHF.

CDR3 sequence: CASTLRDRRADTQYF. The CDR3 region has the DNA TGTGCCAGCACCTTAAGGGACCGGAGGGCAGATACGCAGTATTTT. The rearrangement joins TRBV28 to TRBJ2-3, with D possibly matching TRBD2 (6 bases). The germline V gene has CDR1 MDHEN and CDR2 SYDVKM. V was shortened by 7 bases and J by 4 bases, with 18 bases between the two germline ends. The CDR3 totals 15 residues. The full variable domain, with the rest looked up from reference TRBV28 and TRBJ2-3, is DVKVTQSSRYLVKRTGEKVFLECVQDMDHENMFWYRQDPGLGLRLIYFSYDVKMKEKGDIPEGYSVSREKKERFSLILESASTNQTSMYLCASTLRDRRADTQYFGPGTRLTVL.

The chain employs TRBV5-1 and TRBJ1-6; TRBD1 aligns across 9 bases. Unmatched junction bases numbered 13, after V lost 5 bases and J lost 10 bases. This CDR3 has 16 residues. Germline-derived CDR1 and CDR2 are SGHRS and YFSETQ. In nucleotides, the CDR3 is TGCGCCAGCAGGATCTTGGAAACAGGGGGCGCGTCACCCCTCCACTTT. Translated: CASRILETGGASPLHF.

This clone was seen once. J is TRBJ2-5 and V is TRBV28, with a tentative D call TRBD2 (5 bases). This CDR3 has 17 residues. CDR1 and CDR2 from the germline V gene are MDHEN and SYDVKM. Trimming took 5 bases from V and 2 from J, leaving 21 bases between them. CDR3 residues: CASSAPRAAIAQETQYF. The CDR3 DNA follows: TGTGCCAGCAGTGCCCCGCGGGCGGCCATCGCACAAGAGACCCAGTACTTC.

V gene TRBV19 combines with J gene TRBJ1-2, with 9 bases aligning to TRBD1. CDR1 is LNHDA and CDR2 is SQIVND in the germline V gene (reference sequence). This CDR3 has 17 residues. V was pared by 3 bases and J by 1 base, with 9 bases of the junction left unmatched. The CDR3 here is CASSIRDRVDNNYGYTF. CDR3 DNA sequence: TGTGCCAGTAGTATTCGGGACAGGGTCGACAATAACTATGGCTACACCTTC.

The genes are TRBV27 and TRBJ1-1; the D is unclear. The length of the CDR3 is 13 residues. The V end was cut by 5 bases, the J end by 4 bases, with 11 bases between. The germline CDR1 and CDR2 sequences are MNHEY and SMNVEV (reference sequence). The CDR3 loop is CASSPSSGTEAFF. In DNA, the CDR3 is TGTGCCAGCAGTCCCAGTAGTGGCACTGAAGCTTTCTTT.

The chain recombines TRBV9 with TRBJ2-2, with a possible D match to TRBD1 (6 bases). Trimming left V 1 base short and J 1 base short, with 8 bases between. This CDR3 has 15 amino acids. Looked up from germline, CDR1 is SGDLS and CDR2 is YYNGEE. The CDR3 region is CASSVMTGNTGELFF. In DNA, the CDR3 is TGTGCCAGCAGCGTAATGACAGGGAACACCGGGGAGCTGTTTTTT.

J is TRBJ1-5 and V is TRBV28; unclear D gene. This CDR3 region has 14 residues. Germline loops: CDR1 MDHEN, CDR2 SYDVKM. Deletions cut 4 bases from V and 2 bases from J, with 9 bases between. The CDR3 sequence: CASSSYTGNQPQHF. The CDR3 DNA follows: TGTGCCAGCAGTTCCTACACGGGCAATCAGCCCCAGCATTTT.

CDR3 residues: CASSQGHGSYNEQFF. As DNA, the CDR3 is TGCGCCAGCAGCCAGGGACACGGCTCCTACAATGAGCAGTTCTTC. The chain carries TRBV5-1 and TRBJ2-1, with D possibly matching TRBD1 (6 bases). V gave up 4 bases and J gave up 0 bases, with 11 bases separating them. The length of the CDR3 is 15 residues. CDR1 SGHRS and CDR2 YFSETQ come from the germline V gene.

This chain joins TRBV5-4 and TRBJ1-6, with D uncertain. Germline V lookup: CDR1 SGHNT, CDR2 YYREEE (reference sequence). This CDR3 is built from 14 residues. Trimming pared 0 bases from V and 6 bases from J, leaving 7 bases between. The CDR3 DNA is TGTGCCAGCAGCTTGGGCCTAGGTAATTCACCCCTCCACTTT. It specifies CASSLGLGNSPLHF.

This chain joins TRBV9 and TRBJ2-1; no reliable D call. The ends were cut back, 0 bases at V and 5 bases at J, with 6 bases in the middle. The CDR3 has 13 residues. Germline V CDR1 and CDR2: SGDLS, YYNGEE. The CDR3 DNA reads as TGTGCCAGCAGCGTAGGAGGAAACAATGAGCAGTTCTTC. Protein: CASSVGGNNEQFF.

This clone appeared a few times. This chain uses TRBV6-5 with TRBJ2-7; D might be TRBD1 (7 bases). CDR1 is MNHEY, CDR2 SVGAGI, per germline. V lost 0 bases, J lost 9 bases, and 15 bases lay in between. The CDR3 totals 14 residues. The chain's CDR3 is CASSYSGRGDGQYF. The CDR3 DNA follows: TGTGCCAGCAGTTACTCGGGCAGGGGGGATGGGCAGTACTTC.

The V gene is TRBV19, the J gene TRBJ1-5; no clear D gene. The CDR3 is 13 residues long. Germline loops: CDR1 LNHDA, CDR2 SQIVND (reference sequence). Trimming took off 5 bases at V and 3 bases at J, with 8 bases between the two ends. CDR3 amino acids: CASSLQVNQPQHF. CDR3 DNA: TGTGCCAGTAGTCTCCAGGTCAATCAGCCCCAGCATTTT.

This chain joins TRBV7-2 and TRBJ2-1; D possibly matches TRBD1 or TRBD2 (5 bases each). Germline CDR1 reads SGHTA; CDR2 reads FQGNSA. CDR3 length: 13 amino acids. Between the trimmed V and J ends, which lost 0 bases and 10 bases, there was a span of 10 bases. CDR3 protein: CASSLAGWGEQFF. For the CDR3, the DNA is TGTGCCAGCAGCTTAGCGGGGTGGGGGGAGCAGTTCTTC.

This chain connects TRBV6-1 to TRBJ2-5; 7 nucleotides agree with TRBD2. Germline assignment: CDR1 MNHNS and CDR2 SASEGT. This CDR3 has 17 residues. Unmatched junction bases numbered 11, after V lost 2 bases and J lost 2 bases. This chain's CDR3 is CASSEKGGGSWQETQYF. CDR3 bases: TGTGCCAGCAGTGAAAAGGGCGGCGGGAGTTGGCAAGAGACCCAGTACTTC.

The J gene is TRBJ2-1, the V gene TRBV6-6, with D possibly being TRBD2 (6 bases). CDR3 length equals 16 residues. Trimming stripped 2 bases from V and 4 bases from J, with 15 bases between. Germline CDR1 is MNHNY and CDR2 is SVGAGI (reference sequence). Here the CDR3 DNA reads TGTGCCAGCAGTTACGGCCGGGACTGGATATACAATGAGCAGTTCTTC. Amino acids: CASSYGRDWIYNEQFF.

This chain links TRBV3-1 (or the pseudogene TRBV3-2) with TRBJ1-2; D unresolved. The V end was cut by 1 base, the J end by 4 bases, with 16 bases between. The CDR3 extends over 16 amino acids. Per germline, CDR1 LGHDT and CDR2 YNNKEL (reference sequence). The CDR3 protein is CASSQGSSAAVYGYTF. The CDR3 DNA reads as TGTGCCAGCAGCCAAGGGTCATCGGCGGCCGTCTATGGCTACACCTTC.

This sequence joins TRBV27 and TRBJ2-1, with D possibly being TRBD2 (6 bases). CDR1 and CDR2 (germline): MNHEY, SMNVEV (reference sequence). V was clipped by 10 bases and J by 5 bases, with 21 bases between them. The CDR3 is 15 residues long. This chain's CDR3 is CATRLPGRTNNEQFF. CDR3 nucleotide sequence: TGTGCCACCCGGCTGCCGGGGAGGACCAACAATGAGCAGTTCTTC.

This chain joins TRBV19 and TRBJ1-2, with D tentatively TRBD1 (6 bases). V was pared by 6 bases and J by 0 bases, with 14 bases between. The CDR3 covers 15 residues. CDR1 LNHDA and CDR2 SQIVND come from the germline V gene (reference sequence). CDR3 sequence reads: CASREKGTSNYGYTF. The CDR3 nucleotides are TGTGCCAGTAGGGAAAAAGGGACATCTAACTATGGCTACACCTTC.

V and J are TRBV7-3 and TRBJ2-3, with 8 bases lining up with TRBD1. Germline V gives CDR1 SGHTA, CDR2 FQGTGA. The CDR3 has 14 amino acids. The V and J ends lost 4 bases and 4 bases, in that order; junction bases with no gene match: 4. CDR3 amino acids: CASSSGQVADTQYF. The CDR3 DNA sequence: TGTGCCAGCAGCTCGGGACAGGTCGCAGATACGCAGTATTTT.

This clone was detected only a few times. The chain joins TRBV3-1 (or the pseudogene TRBV3-2) to TRBJ2-3, with TRBD2 identical over 13 bases. The CDR3 length is 18 residues. CDR1 and CDR2 (germline): LGHDT, YNNKEL (reference sequence). The trim removed 4 bases at V and 3 bases at J, leaving 10 bases unmatched. The CDR3 sequence is CASSPRSGLAGVTDTQYF. CDR3 bases: TGTGCCAGCAGCCCGAGATCCGGACTAGCGGGGGTGACAGATACGCAGTATTTT.

The chain has TRBV6-5 and TRBJ1-1; D perhaps matches TRBD1 (5 bases). Germline lookup yields CDR1 MNHEY and CDR2 SVGAGI. The ends were cut back, 1 base at V and 0 bases at J, with 9 bases in the middle. The CDR3 loop spans 15 amino acids. The CDR3 bases are TGTGCCAGCAGTTACTGGGCAGGGATGAACACTGAAGCTTTCTTT. Its protein product is CASSYWAGMNTEAFF.

This clone was observed a single time. The gene calls are TRBV28 and TRBJ2-3, with D possibly being TRBD1 (5 bases). The V end was cut by 4 bases, the J end by 1 base, with 15 bases between. CDR3 size: 16 residues. Per the germline V gene, CDR1 is MDHEN and CDR2 is SYDVKM. CDR3 nucleotide sequence: TGTGCCAGCAGTTCTCCCCTCTCCAGGGGCACAGATACGCAGTATTTT. Its translation is CASSSPLSRGTDTQYF.